This T cell receptor beta chain was identified in a study of blood T cells in healthy people across ages. Germline values: CDR1 KGHSH, CDR2 LQKENI. The CDR3 is 14 residues long. Trimming shortened V by 3 bases and J by 3 bases, and 10 bases separated the two germline ends. It was with a sample-barcoded 5' primer and a J-beta primer mix that a second PCR of about 6 to 11 cycles was run. One entry per CDR3 protein results from TCRdb running MiXCR on the 5' RACE reads. The table records 1.8 million or so distinct CDR3 sequences, about two fifths of them present only once. The sequenced sample was blood. The sequence was collected from a human donor in good health. This chain links TRBV18 with TRBJ2-3; D is undetermined. In DNA form, the CDR3 reads TGTGCCAGCTCACCTTTTCCAGAAACAGATACGCAGTATTTT. This sequence encodes CASSPFPETDTQYF.